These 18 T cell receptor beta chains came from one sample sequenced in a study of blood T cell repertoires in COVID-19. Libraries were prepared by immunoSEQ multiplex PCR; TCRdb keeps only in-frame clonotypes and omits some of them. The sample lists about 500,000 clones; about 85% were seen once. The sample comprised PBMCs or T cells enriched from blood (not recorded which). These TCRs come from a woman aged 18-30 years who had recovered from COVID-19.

The CDR3 is CASRDATGGDSPLHF. DNA for the CDR3: TGCGCCAGCAGGGACGCGACAGGGGGGGATTCACCCCTCCACTTT. The rearrangement links TRBV5-1 to TRBJ1-6; TRBD1 matches at 9 bases. Germline V lookup: CDR1 SGHRS, CDR2 YFSETQ. With V trimmed by 5 bases and J by 8 bases, 8 bases remained unmatched. The CDR3 sequence is 15 residues long.

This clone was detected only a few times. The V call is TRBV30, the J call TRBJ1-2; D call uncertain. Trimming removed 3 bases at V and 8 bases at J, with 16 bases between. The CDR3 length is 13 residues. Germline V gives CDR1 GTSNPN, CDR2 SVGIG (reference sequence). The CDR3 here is CAWSLLKNGGYTF. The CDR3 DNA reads TGTGCCTGGAGCCTACTCAAAAACGGGGGCTACACCTTC.

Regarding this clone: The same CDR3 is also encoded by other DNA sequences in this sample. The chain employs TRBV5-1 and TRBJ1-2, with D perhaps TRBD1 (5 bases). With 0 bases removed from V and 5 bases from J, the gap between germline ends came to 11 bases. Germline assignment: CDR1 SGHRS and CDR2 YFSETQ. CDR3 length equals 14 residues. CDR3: CASSLGLAGYGYTF. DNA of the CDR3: TGCGCCAGCAGCTTGGGATTAGCAGGGTATGGCTACACCTTC.

The CDR3 loop is CATHRGPIYVGSFYGYTF. CDR3 nucleotides: TGTGCCACCCACAGGGGGCCCATTTACGTGGGCTCGTTCTATGGCTACACCTTC. This chain links TRBV19 with TRBJ1-2, with 9 bases aligning to TRBD1. The CDR3 is 18 residues long. Germline V gene data show CDR1 as LNHDA and CDR2 as SQIVND (reference sequence). The V gene end was trimmed by 10 bases and the J gene end by 4 bases; junction bases not matched to a gene: 22.

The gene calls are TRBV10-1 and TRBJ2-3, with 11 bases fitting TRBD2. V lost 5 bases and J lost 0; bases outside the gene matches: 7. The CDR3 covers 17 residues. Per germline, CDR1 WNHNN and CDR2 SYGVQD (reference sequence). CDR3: CASSRGLAELSTDTQYF. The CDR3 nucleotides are TGCGCCAGCAGTAGGGGACTAGCGGAACTCAGCACAGATACGCAGTATTTT.

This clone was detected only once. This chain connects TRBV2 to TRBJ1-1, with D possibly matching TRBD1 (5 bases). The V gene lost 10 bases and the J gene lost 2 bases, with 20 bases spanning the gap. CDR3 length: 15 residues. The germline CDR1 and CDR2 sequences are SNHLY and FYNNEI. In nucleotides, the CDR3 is TGTGCCACTCAACAGGACCGCGAATTTAACACTGAAGCTTTCTTT. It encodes CATQQDREFNTEAFF.

CDR3 amino acids: CASSPNWASYNSPLHF. Here the CDR3 DNA reads TGTGCCAGCAGCCCTAATTGGGCCTCCTATAATTCACCCCTCCACTTT. The V gene is TRBV11-2, the J gene TRBJ1-6; D remains unclear. Germline V CDR1 and CDR2: SGHAT, FQNNGV. V lost 5 bases and J 0 bases, leaving 11 bases between the germline ends. CDR3 length: 16 amino acids.

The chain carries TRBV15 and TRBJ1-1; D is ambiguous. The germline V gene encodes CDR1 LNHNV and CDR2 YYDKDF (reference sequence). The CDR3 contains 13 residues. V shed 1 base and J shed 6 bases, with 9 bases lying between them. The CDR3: CATSRAEGAEAFF. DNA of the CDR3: TGTGCCACCAGCAGAGCGGAGGGAGCTGAAGCTTTCTTT.

The CDR3 DNA sequence: TGTGCCAGCAGTCGGGACTATTTGACAGATACGCAGTATTTT. Its translation: CASSRDYLTDTQYF. The rearrangement joins TRBV2 to TRBJ2-3; TRBD2 agrees at 7 bases. In germline, CDR1 is SNHLY, CDR2 FYNNEI. This CDR3 is built from 14 residues. The ends lost 5 bases at V and 3 bases at J; junction bases unmatched: 5.

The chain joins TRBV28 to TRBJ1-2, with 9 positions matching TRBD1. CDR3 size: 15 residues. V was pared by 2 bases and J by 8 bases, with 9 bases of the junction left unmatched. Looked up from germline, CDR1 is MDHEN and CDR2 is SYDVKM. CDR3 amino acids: CASSLQGTGYDGYTF. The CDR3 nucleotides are TGTGCCAGCAGTTTACAAGGGACAGGGTATGACGGCTACACCTTC.

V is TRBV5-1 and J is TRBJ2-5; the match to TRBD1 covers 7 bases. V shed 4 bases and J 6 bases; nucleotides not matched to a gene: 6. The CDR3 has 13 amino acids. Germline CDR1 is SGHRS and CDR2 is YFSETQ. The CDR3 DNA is TGCGCCAGCAGCCCTACGGACAGGCAGACCCAGTACTTC. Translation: CASSPTDRQTQYF.

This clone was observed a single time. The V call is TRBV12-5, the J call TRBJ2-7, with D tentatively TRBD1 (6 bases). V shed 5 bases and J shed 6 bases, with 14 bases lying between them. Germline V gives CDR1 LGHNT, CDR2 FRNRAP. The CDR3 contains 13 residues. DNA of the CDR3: TGTGCTAGTGGTAGCAGGGGATTATCCGAGCAGTACTTC. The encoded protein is CASGSRGLSEQYF.

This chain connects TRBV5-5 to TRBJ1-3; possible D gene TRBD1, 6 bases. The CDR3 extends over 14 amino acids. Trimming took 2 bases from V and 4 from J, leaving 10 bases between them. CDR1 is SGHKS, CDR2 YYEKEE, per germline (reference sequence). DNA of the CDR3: TGTGCCAGCAGCTTCCAGGGGTCCGGAAACACCATATATTTT. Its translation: CASSFQGSGNTIYF.

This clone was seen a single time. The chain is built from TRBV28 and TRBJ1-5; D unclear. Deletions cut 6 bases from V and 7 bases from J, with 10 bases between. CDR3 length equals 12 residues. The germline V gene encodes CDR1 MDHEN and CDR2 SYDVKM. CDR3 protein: CASREAGQPQHF. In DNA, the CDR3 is TGTGCCAGCAGGGAGGCGGGGCAGCCCCAGCATTTT. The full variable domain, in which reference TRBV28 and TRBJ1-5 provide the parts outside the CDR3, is DVKVTQSSRYLVKRTGEKVFLECVQDMDHENMFWYRQDPGLGLRLIYFSYDVKMKEKGDIPEGYSVSREKKERFSLILESASTNQTSMYLCASREAGQPQHFGDGTRLSIL.

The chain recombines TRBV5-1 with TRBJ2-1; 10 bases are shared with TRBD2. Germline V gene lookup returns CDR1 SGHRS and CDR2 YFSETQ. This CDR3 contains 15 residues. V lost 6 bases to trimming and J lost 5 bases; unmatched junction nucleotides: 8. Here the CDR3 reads CASTRTTSGDNEQFF. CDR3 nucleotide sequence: TGCGCCAGCACCCGGACTACTAGCGGGGACAATGAGCAGTTCTTC.

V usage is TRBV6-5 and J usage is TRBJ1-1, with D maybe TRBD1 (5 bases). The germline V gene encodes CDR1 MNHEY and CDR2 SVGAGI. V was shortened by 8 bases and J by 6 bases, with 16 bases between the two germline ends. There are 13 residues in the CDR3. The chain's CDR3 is CASSVLGRAEAFF. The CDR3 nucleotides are TGTGCCAGCTCGGTCCTGGGGCGAGCTGAAGCTTTCTTT.

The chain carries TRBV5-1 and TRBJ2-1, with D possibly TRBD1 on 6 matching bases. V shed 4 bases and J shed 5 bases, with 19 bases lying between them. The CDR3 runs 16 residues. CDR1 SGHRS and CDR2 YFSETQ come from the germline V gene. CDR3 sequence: CASSPATGSIDNEQFF. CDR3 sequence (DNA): TGCGCCAGCAGCCCCGCAACAGGGTCGATTGACAATGAGCAGTTCTTC.

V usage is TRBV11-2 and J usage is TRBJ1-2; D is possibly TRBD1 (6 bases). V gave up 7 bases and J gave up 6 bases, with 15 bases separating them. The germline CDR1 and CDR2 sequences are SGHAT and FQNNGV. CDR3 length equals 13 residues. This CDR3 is CASTQGGGNGYTF. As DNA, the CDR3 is TGTGCCAGCACCCAAGGGGGGGGCAATGGCTACACCTTC.